One and the same sample provided the 5 T cell receptor beta chains below, sequenced in a study of Graves' ophthalmopathy and Graves' hyperthyroidism. The authors amplified TCR beta CDR3 regions, and they did so from RNA transcripts for repertoire sequencing. An opening RT-PCR round employed HTBI primers and preceded a second-round multiplex PCR. TCRdb fed the multiplex PCR reads into MiXCR, producing one record per CDR3 protein. The sample lists tens of thousands of distinct CDR3 sequences; about half were seen once. Sample: peripheral blood. Receptors originate from an adult woman with stable Graves' hyperthyroidism.

On this clonotype itself: Possible read error: a much larger clone is one base away. The V and J genes are TRBV30 and TRBJ2-7, with 8 bases matching TRBD2. J lost 1 base, V lost 5 bases, and 16 bases had no gene match. The CDR3 length is 17 residues. In germline, CDR1 is GTSNPN, CDR2 SVGIG (reference sequence). The CDR3 coding sequence is TGTGCCTGGCAATCCGGACCAGCGGGAGTCGCATCCTACGAGCAGTACTTC. Encoded protein: CAWQSGPAGVASYEQYF.

The rearrangement joins TRBV24-1 to TRBJ1-1; weak D call: TRBD1 (6 bases). CDR3 size: 14 residues. Germline V gene lookup returns CDR1 KGHDR and CDR2 SFDVKD. Trimming removed 4 bases at V and 10 bases at J, with 18 bases between. The CDR3 nucleotides read TGTGCCACCAGTGAGACCGACAGGCCAAGAGGAGCTTTCTTT. It codes for CATSETDRPRGAFF.

The CDR3 region is CASSLGLRQTTDGYTF. CDR3 bases: TGTGCCAGCAGCCTTGGCCTCAGACAGACCACCGATGGCTACACCTTC. This chain connects TRBV7-9 to TRBJ1-2, with TRBD1 as a possible D gene (5 bases). The germline V gene has CDR1 SEHNR and CDR2 FQNEAQ (reference sequence). V gave up 5 bases and J gave up 6 bases, with 22 bases separating them. The CDR3 has 16 residues.

Note on this clonotype: This CDR3 fails to terminate in the conserved phenylalanine or tryptophan, so it likely reflects a read error. The DNA is left out, because the CDR3 cannot be placed on it with certainty; the CDR3 is given as TCRdb lists it. The chain joins TRBV28 to TRBJ2-2; the table assigns TRBD2, which was not confirmed against the DNA. CDR1 MDHEN and CDR2 SYDVKM come from the germline V gene. A total of 14 residues make up the CDR3, ends included. The CDR3 spells CASAKTSAAGELFS.

The gene calls are TRBV15 and TRBJ2-7; D call uncertain. Germline CDR1 LNHNV, CDR2 YYDKDF (reference sequence). V was trimmed by 1 base and J by 2 bases, leaving 6 bases between them. The CDR3 extends over 13 amino acids. CDR3 nucleotides: TGTGCCACCAGCAGAGCCGACACCTACGAGCAGTACTTC. This sequence encodes CATSRADTYEQYF.